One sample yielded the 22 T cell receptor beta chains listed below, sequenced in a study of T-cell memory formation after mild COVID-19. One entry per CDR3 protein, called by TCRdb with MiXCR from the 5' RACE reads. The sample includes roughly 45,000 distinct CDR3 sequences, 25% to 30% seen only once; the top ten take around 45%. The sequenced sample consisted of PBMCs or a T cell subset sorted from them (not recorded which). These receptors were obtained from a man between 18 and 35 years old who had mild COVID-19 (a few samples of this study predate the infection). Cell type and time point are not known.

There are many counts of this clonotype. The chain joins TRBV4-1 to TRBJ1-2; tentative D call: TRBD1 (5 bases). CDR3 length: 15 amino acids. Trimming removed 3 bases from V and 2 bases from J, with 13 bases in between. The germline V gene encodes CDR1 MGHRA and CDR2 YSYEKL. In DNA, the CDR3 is TGCGCCAGCAGCCAGACGACAGAATCAAACTATGGCTACACCTTC. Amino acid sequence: CASSQTTESNYGYTF.

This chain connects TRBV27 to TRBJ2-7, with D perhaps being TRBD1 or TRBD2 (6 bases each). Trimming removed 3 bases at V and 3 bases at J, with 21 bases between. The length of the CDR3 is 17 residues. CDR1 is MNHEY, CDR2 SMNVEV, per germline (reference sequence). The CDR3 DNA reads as TGTGCCAGCAGTTTTCGCTGGTTGGGGGGCAGGGGCTACGAGCAGTACTTC. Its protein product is CASSFRWLGGRGYEQYF.

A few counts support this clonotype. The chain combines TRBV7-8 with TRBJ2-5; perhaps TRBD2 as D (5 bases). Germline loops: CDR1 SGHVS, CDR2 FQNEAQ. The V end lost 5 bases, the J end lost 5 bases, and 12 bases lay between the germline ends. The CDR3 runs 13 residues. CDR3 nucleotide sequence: TGTGCCAGCAGCCCAACTAGTGGTGAGACCCAGTACTTC. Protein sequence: CASSPTSGETQYF.

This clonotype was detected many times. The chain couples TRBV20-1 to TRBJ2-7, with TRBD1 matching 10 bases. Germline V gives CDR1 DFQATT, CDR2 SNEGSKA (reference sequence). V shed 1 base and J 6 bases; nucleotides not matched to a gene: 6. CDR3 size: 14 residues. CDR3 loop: CSARVRDRGSEQYF. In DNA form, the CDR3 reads TGCAGTGCTAGAGTTCGGGACAGGGGTTCCGAGCAGTACTTC.

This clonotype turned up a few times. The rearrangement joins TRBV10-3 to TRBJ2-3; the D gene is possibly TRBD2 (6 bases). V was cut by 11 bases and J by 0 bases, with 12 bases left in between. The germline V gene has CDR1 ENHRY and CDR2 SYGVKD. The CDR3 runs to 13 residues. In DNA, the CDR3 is TGTGCCGCACAAGGGACTAGCACAGATACGCAGTATTTT. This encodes CAAQGTSTDTQYF.

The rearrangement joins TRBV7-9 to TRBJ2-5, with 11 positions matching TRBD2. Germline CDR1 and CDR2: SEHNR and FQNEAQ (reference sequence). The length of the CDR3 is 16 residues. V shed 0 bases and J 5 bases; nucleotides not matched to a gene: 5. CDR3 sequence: CASSLALAGGEETQYF. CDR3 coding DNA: TGTGCCAGCAGCTTAGCGCTAGCGGGGGGCGAGGAGACCCAGTACTTC.

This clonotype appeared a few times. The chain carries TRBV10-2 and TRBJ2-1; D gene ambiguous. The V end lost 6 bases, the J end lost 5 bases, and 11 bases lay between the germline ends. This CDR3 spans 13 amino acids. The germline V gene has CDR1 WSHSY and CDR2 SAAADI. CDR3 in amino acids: CASRWAGHNEQFF. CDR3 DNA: TGCGCCAGCAGGTGGGCCGGACACAATGAGCAGTTCTTC.

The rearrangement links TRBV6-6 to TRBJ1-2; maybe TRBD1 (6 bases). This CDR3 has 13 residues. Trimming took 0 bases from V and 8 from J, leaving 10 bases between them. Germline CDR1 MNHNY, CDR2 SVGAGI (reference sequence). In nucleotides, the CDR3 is TGTGCCAGCAGTTACTCTTACAGGGACGGCTACACCTTC. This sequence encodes CASSYSYRDGYTF.

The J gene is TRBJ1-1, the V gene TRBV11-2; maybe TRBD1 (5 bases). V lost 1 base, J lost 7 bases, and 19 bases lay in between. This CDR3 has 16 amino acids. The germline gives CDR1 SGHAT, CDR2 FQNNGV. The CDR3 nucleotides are TGTGCCAGCAGCTTAGCCATCCAGGCGGGGGAGGGTGAAGCTTTCTTT. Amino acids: CASSLAIQAGEGEAFF.

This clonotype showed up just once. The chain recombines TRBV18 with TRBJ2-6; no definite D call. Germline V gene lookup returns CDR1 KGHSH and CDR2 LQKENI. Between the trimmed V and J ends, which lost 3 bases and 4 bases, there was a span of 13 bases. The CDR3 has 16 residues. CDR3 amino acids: CASSPVKGTGANVLTF. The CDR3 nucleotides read TGTGCCAGCTCACCGGTGAAGGGAACCGGGGCCAACGTCCTGACTTTC. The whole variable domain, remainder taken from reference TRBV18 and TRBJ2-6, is NAGVMQNPRHLVRRRGQEARLRCSPMKGHSHVYWYRQLPEEGLKFMVYLQKENIIDESGMPKERFSAEFPKEGPSILRIQQVVRGDSAAYFCASSPVKGTGANVLTFGAGSRLTVL.

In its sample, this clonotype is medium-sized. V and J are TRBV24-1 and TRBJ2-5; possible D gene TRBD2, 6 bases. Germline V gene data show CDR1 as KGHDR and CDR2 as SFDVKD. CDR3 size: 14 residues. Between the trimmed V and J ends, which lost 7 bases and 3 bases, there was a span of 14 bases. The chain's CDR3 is CATSGWGEEETQYF. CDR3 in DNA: TGTGCCACCAGCGGATGGGGGGAGGAAGAGACCCAGTACTTC.

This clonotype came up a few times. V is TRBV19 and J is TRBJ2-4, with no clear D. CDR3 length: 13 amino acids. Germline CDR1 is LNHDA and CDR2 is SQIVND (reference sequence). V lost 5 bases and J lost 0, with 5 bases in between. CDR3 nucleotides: TGTGCCAGTAGTTCAGGAGCCAAAAACATTCAGTACTTC. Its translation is CASSSGAKNIQYF.

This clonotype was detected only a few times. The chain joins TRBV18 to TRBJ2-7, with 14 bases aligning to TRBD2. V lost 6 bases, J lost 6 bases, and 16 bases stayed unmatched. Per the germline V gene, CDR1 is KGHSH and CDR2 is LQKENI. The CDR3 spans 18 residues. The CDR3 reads CASSPLGTSGGLSGEQYF. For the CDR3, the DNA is TGTGCCAGCTCCCCCTTGGGGACTAGCGGGGGCCTCTCGGGCGAGCAGTACTTC.

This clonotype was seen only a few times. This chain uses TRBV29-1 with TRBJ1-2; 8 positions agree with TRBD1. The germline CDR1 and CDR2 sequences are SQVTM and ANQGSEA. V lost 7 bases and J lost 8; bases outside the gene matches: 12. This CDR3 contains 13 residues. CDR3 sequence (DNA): TGCAGCGCCCCCCAAGACAGGGGAGGCGGCTACACCTTC. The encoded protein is CSAPQDRGGGYTF.

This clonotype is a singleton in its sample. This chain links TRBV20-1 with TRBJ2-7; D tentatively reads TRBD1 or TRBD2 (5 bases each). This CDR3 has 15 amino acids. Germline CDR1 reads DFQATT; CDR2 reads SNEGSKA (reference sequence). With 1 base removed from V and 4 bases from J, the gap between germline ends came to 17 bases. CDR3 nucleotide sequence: TGCAGTGCTAGAGTTGAGGGGCCTCCCCCATACGAGCAGTACTTC. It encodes CSARVEGPPPYEQYF.

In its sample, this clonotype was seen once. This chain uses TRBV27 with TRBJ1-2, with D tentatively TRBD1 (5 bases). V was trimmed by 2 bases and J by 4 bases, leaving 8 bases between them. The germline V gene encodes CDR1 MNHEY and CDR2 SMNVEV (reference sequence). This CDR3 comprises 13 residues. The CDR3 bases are TGTGCCAGCAGTTTAACAGGAGGCTATGGCTACACCTTC. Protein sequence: CASSLTGGYGYTF.

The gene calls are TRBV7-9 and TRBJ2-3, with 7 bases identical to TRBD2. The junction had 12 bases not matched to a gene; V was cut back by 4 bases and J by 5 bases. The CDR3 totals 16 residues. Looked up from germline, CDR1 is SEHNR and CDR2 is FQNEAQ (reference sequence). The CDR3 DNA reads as TGTGCCAGCAGCTCGGCAACTAGCGTTCAAAAAGATACGCAGTATTTT. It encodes CASSSATSVQKDTQYF.

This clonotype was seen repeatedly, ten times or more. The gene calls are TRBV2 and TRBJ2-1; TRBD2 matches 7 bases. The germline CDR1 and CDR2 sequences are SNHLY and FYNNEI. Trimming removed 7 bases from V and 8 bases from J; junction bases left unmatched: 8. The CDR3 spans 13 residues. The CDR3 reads CASTQGGLHEQFF. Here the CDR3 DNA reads TGTGCCAGCACTCAGGGAGGGCTCCATGAGCAGTTCTTC.

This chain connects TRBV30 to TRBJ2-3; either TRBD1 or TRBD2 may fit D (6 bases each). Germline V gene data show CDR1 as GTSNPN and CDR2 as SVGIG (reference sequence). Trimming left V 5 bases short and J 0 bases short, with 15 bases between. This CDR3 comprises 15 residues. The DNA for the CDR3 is TGTGCCTGGGCGACACTAGGGGGGAGCACAGATACGCAGTATTTT. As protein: CAWATLGGSTDTQYF.

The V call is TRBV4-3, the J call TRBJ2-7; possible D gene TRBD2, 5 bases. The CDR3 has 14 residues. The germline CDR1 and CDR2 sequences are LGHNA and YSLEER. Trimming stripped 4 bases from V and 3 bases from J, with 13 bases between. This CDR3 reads CASSPQRGGYEQYF. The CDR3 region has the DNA TGCGCCAGCAGCCCCCAGCGAGGAGGCTACGAGCAGTACTTC.

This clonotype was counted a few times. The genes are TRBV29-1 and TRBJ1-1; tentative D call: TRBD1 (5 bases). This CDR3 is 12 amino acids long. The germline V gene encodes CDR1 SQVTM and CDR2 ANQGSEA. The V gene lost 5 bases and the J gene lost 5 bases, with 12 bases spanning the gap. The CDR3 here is CSVPTGRTEAFF. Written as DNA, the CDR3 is TGCAGCGTTCCAACAGGCCGGACTGAAGCTTTCTTT.

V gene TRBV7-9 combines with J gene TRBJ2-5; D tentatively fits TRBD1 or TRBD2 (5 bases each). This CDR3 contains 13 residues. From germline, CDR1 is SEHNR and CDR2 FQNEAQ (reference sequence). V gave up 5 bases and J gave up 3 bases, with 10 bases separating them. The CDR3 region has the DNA TGTGCCAGCAGCCCCCGGGACGAAGAGACCCAGTACTTC. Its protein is CASSPRDEETQYF.